This entry concerns a single T cell receptor beta chain. Its specificity is unknown. This record belongs to a study of cytomegalovirus exposure and HLA in healthy donors. At the level of the study: Drawn from HLA-typed donors, about 85 million unique TCRs were held in an early data release. General study points: With high specificity and sensitivity, the classifier reportedly diagnosed cytomegalovirus status. For most TCR beta V segments, an earlier analysis put the productive rate at about 90% or about 30% of the time. Accurate prediction of most subjects' HLA-A and HLA-B alleles from TCR beta sequences was reported.

PCR used 60 Vbeta primers and 13 Jbeta primers. The protocol was immunoSEQ multiplex PCR, while the TCRdb copy is restricted to in-frame clones and leaves out a portion. The sample includes fewer than 100,000 clones, around 79% of them seen just once. This CDR3 region has 16 residues. In germline, CDR1 is SQVTM, CDR2 ANQGSEA. V shed 1 base, J shed 3 bases, and the junction held 8 bases outside the gene matches. The chain recombines TRBV29-1 with TRBJ2-7; 11 bases are shared with TRBD2. This TCR came from a female donor in good health and CMV-seronegative. Sequenced sample: PBMCs. This CDR3 reads CSVEGTSGSRDYEQYF. The CDR3 bases are TGCAGCGTTGAAGGTACTAGCGGGAGTCGAGACTACGAGCAGTACTTC.